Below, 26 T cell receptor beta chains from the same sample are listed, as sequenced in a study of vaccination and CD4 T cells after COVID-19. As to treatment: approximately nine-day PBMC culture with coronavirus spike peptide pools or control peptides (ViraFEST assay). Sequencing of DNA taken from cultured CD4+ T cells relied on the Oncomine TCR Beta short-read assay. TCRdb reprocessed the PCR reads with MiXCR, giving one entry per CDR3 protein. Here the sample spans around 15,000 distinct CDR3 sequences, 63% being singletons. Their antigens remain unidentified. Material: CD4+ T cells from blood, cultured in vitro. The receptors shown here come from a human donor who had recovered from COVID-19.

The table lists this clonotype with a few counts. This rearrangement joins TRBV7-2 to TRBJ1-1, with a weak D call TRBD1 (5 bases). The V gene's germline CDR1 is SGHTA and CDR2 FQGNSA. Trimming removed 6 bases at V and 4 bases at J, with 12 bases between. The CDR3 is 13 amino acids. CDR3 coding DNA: TGTGCCAGCAGATCAAACGGGGGCACTGAAGCTTTCTTT. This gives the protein CASRSNGGTEAFF. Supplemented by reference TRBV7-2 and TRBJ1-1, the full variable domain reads GAGVSQSPSNKVTEKGKDVELRCDPISGHTALYWYRQSLGQGLEFLIYFQGNSAPDKSGLPSDRFSAERTGGSVSTLTIQRTQQEDSAVYLCASRSNGGTEAFFGQGTRLTVV.

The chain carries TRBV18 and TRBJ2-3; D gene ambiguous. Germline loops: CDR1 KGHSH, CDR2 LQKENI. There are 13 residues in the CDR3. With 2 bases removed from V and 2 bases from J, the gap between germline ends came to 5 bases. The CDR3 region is CASSPGDTDTQYF. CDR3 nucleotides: TGTGCCAGCTCACCAGGAGACACAGATACGCAGTATTTT.

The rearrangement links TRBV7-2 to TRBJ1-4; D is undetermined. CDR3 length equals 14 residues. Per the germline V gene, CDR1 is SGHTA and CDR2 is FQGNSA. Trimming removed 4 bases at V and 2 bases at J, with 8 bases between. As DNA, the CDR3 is TGTGCCAGCAGCTCAAGTTGGACTAATGAAAAACTGTTTTTT. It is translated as CASSSSWTNEKLFF.

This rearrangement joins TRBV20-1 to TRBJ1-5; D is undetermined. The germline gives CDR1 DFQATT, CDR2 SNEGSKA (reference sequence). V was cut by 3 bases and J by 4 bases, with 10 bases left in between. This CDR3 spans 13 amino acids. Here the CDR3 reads CSASIAGNQPQHF. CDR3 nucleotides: TGCAGTGCTAGTATCGCGGGTAATCAGCCCCAGCATTTT.

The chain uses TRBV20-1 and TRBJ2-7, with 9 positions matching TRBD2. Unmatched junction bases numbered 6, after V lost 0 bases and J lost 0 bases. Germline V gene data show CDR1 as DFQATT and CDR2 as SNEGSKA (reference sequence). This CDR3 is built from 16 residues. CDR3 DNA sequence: TGCAGTGCTAGAGATCCCCGACTAGCGGCCTCCTACGAGCAGTACTTC. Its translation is CSARDPRLAASYEQYF.

The CDR3 DNA is TGTGCCAGCAGTGATAGGACCCAGATCCCGCCCCAGCATTTT. Its protein is CASSDRTQIPPQHF. J is TRBJ1-5 and V is TRBV6-1; D is ambiguous. The CDR3 length is 14 residues. The V and J ends lost 3 bases and 9 bases respectively, with 15 bases between them. CDR1 and CDR2 from the germline V gene are MNHNS and SASEGT.

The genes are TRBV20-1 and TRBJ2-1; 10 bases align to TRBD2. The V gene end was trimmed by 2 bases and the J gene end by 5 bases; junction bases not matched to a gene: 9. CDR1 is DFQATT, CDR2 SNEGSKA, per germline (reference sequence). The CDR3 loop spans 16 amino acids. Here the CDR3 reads CSARRASGGTDNEQFF. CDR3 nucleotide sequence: TGCAGTGCTAGAAGGGCTAGCGGGGGTACCGACAATGAGCAGTTCTTC.

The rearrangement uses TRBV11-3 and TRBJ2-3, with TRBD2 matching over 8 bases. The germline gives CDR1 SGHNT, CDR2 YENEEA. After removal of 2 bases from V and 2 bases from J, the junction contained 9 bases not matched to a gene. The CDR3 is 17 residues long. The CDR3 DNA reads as TGTGCCAGCAGCTTATCTACAGGACTAGCCCTCACAGATACGCAGTATTTT. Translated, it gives CASSLSTGLALTDTQYF.

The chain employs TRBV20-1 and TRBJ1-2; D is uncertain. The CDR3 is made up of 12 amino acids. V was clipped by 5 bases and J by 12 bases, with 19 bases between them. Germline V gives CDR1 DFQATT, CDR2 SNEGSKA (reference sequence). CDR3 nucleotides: TGCAGTGCTCCCCTACGGCCCGTGGGAAACACCTTC. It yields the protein CSAPLRPVGNTF.

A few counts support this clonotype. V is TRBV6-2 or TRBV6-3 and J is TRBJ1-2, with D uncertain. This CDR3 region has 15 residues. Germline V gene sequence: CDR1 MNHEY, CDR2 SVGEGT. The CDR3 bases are TGTACAACGAGGTCGGAGGGCAGGTCCTCCTATGGCTACACCTTC. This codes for CTTRSEGRSSYGYTF.

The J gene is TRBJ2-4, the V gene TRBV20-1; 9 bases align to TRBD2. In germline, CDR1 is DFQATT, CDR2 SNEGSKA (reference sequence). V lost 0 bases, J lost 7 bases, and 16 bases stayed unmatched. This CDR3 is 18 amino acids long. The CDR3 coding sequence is TGCAGTGCTAGAGATATGTCTAGCGGGACGCCCCCGGGGAACATTCAGTACTTC. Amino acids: CSARDMSSGTPPGNIQYF.

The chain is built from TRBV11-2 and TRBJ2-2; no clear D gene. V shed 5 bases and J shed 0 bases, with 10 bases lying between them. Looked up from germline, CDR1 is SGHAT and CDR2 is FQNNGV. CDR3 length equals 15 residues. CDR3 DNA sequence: TGTGCCAGCAGCACCCGGGTAGCGAACACCGGGGAGCTGTTTTTT. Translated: CASSTRVANTGELFF.

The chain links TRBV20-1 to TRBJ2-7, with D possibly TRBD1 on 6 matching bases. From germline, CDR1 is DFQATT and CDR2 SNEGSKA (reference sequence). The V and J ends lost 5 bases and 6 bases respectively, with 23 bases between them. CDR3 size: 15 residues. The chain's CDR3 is CSAGRGGSLSGEQYF. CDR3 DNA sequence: TGCAGTGCTGGGAGAGGGGGTAGTCTATCTGGCGAGCAGTACTTC.

In DNA, the CDR3 is TGTGCCAGCAGTTTGTCTGGGTCGTATGGCTACACCTTC. Its translation is CASSLSGSYGYTF. The chain employs TRBV12-3 or TRBV12-4 and TRBJ1-2; no clear D. Trimming cost V 3 bases and J 5 bases, with 10 bases left between them. The length of the CDR3 is 13 residues.

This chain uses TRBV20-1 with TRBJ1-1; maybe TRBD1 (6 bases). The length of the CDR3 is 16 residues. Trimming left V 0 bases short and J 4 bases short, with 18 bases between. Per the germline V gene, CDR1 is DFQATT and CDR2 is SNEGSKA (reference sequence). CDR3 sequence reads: CSAREDRPLTTTEAFF. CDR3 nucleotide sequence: TGCAGTGCTAGAGAGGACAGACCCCTTACGACCACTGAAGCTTTCTTT.

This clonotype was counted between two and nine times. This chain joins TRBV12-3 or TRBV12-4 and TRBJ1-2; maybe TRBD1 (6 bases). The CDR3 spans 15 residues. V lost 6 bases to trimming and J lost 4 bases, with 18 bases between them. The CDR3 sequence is CASSESGGASYGYTF. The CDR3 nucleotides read TGTGCCAGCAGCGAATCTGGGGGGGCCAGCTATGGCTACACCTTC.

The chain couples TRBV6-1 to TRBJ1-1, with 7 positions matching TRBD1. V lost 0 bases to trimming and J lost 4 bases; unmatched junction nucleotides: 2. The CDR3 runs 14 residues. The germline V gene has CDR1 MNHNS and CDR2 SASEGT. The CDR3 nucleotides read TGTGCCAGCAGTGAAGCGCGGACAGGCACTGAAGCTTTCTTT. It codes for CASSEARTGTEAFF.

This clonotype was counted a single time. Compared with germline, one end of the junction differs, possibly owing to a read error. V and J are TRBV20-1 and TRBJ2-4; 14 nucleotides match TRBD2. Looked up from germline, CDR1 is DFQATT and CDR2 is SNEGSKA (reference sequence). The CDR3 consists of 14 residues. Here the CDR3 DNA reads TGCAGTGCTAGAGGACTAGCGGGAGGGCCGAAGGTGCACTTC. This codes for CSARGLAGGPKVHF.

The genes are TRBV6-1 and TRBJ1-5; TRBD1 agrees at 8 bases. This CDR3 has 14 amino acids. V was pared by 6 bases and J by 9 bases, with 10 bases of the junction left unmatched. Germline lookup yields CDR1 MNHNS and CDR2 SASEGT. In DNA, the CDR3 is TGTGCCAGCAGCCCACGACAGGGGAGAATGCCCCAGCATTTT. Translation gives CASSPRQGRMPQHF.

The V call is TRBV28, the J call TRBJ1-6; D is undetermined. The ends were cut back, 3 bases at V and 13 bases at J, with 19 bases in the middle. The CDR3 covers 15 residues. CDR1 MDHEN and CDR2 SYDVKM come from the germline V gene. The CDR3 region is CASSFPRGPDIPLHF. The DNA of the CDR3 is TGTGCCAGCAGTTTCCCCCGTGGTCCCGATATTCCCCTCCACTTT.

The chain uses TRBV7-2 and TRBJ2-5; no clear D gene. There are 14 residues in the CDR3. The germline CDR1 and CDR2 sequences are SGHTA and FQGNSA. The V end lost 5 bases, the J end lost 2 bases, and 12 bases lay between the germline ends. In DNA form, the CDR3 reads TGTGCCAGCAGCGCAGCCGGGCCTCAAGAGACCCAGTACTTC. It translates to CASSAAGPQETQYF. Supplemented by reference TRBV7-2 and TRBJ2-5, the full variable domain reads GAGVSQSPSNKVTEKGKDVELRCDPISGHTALYWYRQSLGQGLEFLIYFQGNSAPDKSGLPSDRFSAERTGGSVSTLTIQRTQQEDSAVYLCASSAAGPQETQYFGPGTRLLVL.

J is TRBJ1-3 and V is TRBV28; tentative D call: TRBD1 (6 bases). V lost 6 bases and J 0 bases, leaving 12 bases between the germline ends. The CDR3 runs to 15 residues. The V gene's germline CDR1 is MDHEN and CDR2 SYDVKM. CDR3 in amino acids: CASRPQDSSGNTIYF. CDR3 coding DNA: TGTGCCAGCAGACCTCAGGACAGCTCTGGAAACACCATATATTTT. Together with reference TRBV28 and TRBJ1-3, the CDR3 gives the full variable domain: DVKVTQSSRYLVKRTGEKVFLECVQDMDHENMFWYRQDPGLGLRLIYFSYDVKMKEKGDIPEGYSVSREKKERFSLILESASTNQTSMYLCASRPQDSSGNTIYFGEGSWLTVV.

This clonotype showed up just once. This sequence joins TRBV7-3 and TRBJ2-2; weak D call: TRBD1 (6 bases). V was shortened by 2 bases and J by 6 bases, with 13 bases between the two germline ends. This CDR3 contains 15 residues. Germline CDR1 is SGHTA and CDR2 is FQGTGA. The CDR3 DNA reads TGTGCCAGCAGCTTAGGGTCAGGGGCAGCCGGGGAGCTGTTTTTT. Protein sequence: CASSLGSGAAGELFF.

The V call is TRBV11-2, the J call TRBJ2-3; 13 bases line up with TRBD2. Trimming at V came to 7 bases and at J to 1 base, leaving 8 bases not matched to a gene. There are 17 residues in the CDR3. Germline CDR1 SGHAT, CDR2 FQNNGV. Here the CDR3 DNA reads TGTGCCAGCAAATCCGGACTAGCGGGGGTTGGCACAGATACGCAGTATTTT. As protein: CASKSGLAGVGTDTQYF.

The CDR3: CASSEAPGLDTGELFF. CDR3 nucleotides: TGTGCCAGCAGTGAAGCGCCAGGGTTGGACACCGGGGAGCTGTTTTTT. The chain couples TRBV6-1 to TRBJ2-2; tentatively, D is TRBD1 (5 bases). V lost 0 bases, J lost 3 bases, and 11 bases lay in between. Germline V gene sequence: CDR1 MNHNS, CDR2 SASEGT. The CDR3 contains 16 residues.

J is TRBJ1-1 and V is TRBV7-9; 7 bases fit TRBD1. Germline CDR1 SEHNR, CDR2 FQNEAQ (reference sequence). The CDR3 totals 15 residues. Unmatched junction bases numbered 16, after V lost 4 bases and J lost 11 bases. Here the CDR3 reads CASSSRSGTGERAFF. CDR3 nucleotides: TGTGCCAGCAGCTCGAGGAGCGGAACAGGGGAAAGGGCTTTCTTT. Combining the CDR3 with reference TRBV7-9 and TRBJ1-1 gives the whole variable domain DTGVSQNPRHKITKRGQNVTFRCDPISEHNRLYWYRQTLGQGPEFLTYFQNEAQLEKSRLLSDRFSAERPKGSFSTLEIQRTEQGDSAMYLCASSSRSGTGERAFFGQGTRLTVV.